What follows are 16 T cell receptor beta chains derived from one specimen sequenced in a study of blood T cells in healthy people across ages. Together with a sample-barcoded 5' primer, a J-beta primer mix was included in a second PCR lasting roughly 7 to 11 cycles. TCRdb re-analysed the 5' RACE reads in MiXCR, keeping a single row per CDR3 protein. Found here are roughly 1.6 million distinct CDR3 sequences, roughly 32% of them singletons; the top ten hold about 11%. The source material was blood. Receptors originate from a woman in her twenties or thirties in good health.

The rearrangement joins TRBV7-8 to TRBJ2-7; a possible D gene is TRBD1 (5 bases). The CDR3 totals 14 residues. Germline V lookup: CDR1 SGHVS, CDR2 FQNEAQ. Trimming cost V 4 bases and J 6 bases, with 16 bases left between them. The CDR3 loop reads CASSSGSPLLEQYF. Here the CDR3 DNA reads TGTGCCAGCAGCTCAGGGTCCCCACTACTCGAGCAGTACTTC.

The chain couples TRBV29-1 to TRBJ2-3, with TRBD2 identical over 11 bases. Germline-derived CDR1 and CDR2 are SQVTM and ANQGSEA. The trim removed 2 bases at V and 2 bases at J, leaving 3 bases unmatched. The CDR3 has 15 amino acids. CDR3 sequence reads: CSVERTSGYTDTQYF. The CDR3 DNA reads TGCAGCGTTGAAAGGACTAGCGGGTACACAGATACGCAGTATTTT.

V usage is TRBV20-1 and J usage is TRBJ2-1; 8 positions agree with TRBD2. V dropped 6 bases and J dropped 0; count of bases not matched to a gene: 7. Germline V gene lookup returns CDR1 DFQATT and CDR2 SNEGSKA (reference sequence). The CDR3 has 15 residues. CDR3 loop: CSADSGASSYNEQFF. DNA of the CDR3: TGCAGTGCAGATAGCGGGGCGAGCTCCTACAATGAGCAGTTCTTC.

The sample holds a few counts of this clonotype. The rearrangement links TRBV28 to TRBJ2-7; perhaps TRBD2 as D (6 bases). The CDR3 contains 16 residues. V lost 3 bases and J 6 bases, leaving 21 bases between the germline ends. Germline V lookup: CDR1 MDHEN, CDR2 SYDVKM. The CDR3 is CASSFVGGKGLREQYF. CDR3 nucleotides: TGTGCCAGCAGTTTTGTGGGCGGGAAGGGGCTCCGCGAGCAGTACTTC. The full variable domain, completed using reference TRBV28 and TRBJ2-7, is DVKVTQSSRYLVKRTGEKVFLECVQDMDHENMFWYRQDPGLGLRLIYFSYDVKMKEKGDIPEGYSVSREKKERFSLILESASTNQTSMYLCASSFVGGKGLREQYFGPGTRLTVT.

There are a few counts of this clonotype. The rearrangement links TRBV25-1 to TRBJ1-2; TRBD1 is a possible D gene (6 bases). The CDR3 consists of 11 residues. Trimming shortened V by 11 bases and J by 4 bases, and 11 bases separated the two germline ends. CDR1 and CDR2 (germline): MGHDK, SYGVNS. The CDR3 DNA is TGTGCCGCAGGGGAGGTCTATGGCTACACCTTC. Translation: CAAGEVYGYTF.

With respect to this clonotype: Mismatch with germline at one junction end may stem from a read error. This chain connects TRBV6-4 to TRBJ2-1, with TRBD1 matching 8 bases. Germline CDR1 MRHNA, CDR2 SNTAGT. There are 14 residues in the CDR3. CDR3 in amino acids: CASSGDRNDNEQFF. CDR3 nucleotide sequence: TGCGCCAGCAGTGGGGACAGGAATGACAATGAGCAGTTCTTC.

Written as DNA, the CDR3 is TGTGCCAGCAGCAAGACCGGGAGGGACGAGCAGTACTTC. This encodes CASSKTGRDEQYF. This chain uses TRBV6-5 with TRBJ2-7; TRBD2 aligns across 8 bases. V lost 6 bases and J lost 5; bases outside the gene matches: 6. The length of the CDR3 is 13 residues. Germline V gives CDR1 MNHEY, CDR2 SVGAGI.

This clonotype was detected once. The chain recombines TRBV6-1 with TRBJ1-2; unclear D gene. Germline-derived CDR1 and CDR2 are MNHNS and SASEGT. The length of the CDR3 is 12 residues. V was clipped by 2 bases and J by 7 bases, with 8 bases between them. The CDR3 protein is CASSELVCGYTF. CDR3 DNA: TGTGCCAGCAGTGAACTAGTCTGTGGCTACACCTTC.

The V and J genes are TRBV15 and TRBJ2-5; D may be TRBD2 (6 bases). The V and J ends lost 3 bases and 5 bases respectively, with 22 bases between them. Germline V gene data show CDR1 as LNHNV and CDR2 as YYDKDF (reference sequence). The CDR3 runs 17 residues. The CDR3 loop is CATSRSPGTQSGETQYF. CDR3 DNA: TGTGCCACCAGCAGGTCGCCCGGGACTCAATCTGGGGAGACCCAGTACTTC. Variable domain in full (rest from reference TRBV15 and TRBJ2-5): DAMVIQNPRYQVTQFGKPVTLSCSQTLNHNVMYWYQQKSSQAPKLLFHYYDKDFNNEADTPDNFQSRRPNTSFCFLDIRSPGLGDTAMYLCATSRSPGTQSGETQYFGPGTRLLVL.

The chain couples TRBV20-1 to TRBJ2-7; a weak D match, TRBD2 (6 bases). The DNA end favors TRBJ2-4, so the J call may be wrong. Germline V CDR1 and CDR2: DFQATT, SNEGSKA (reference sequence). This CDR3 has 17 residues. In DNA form, the CDR3 reads TGCAGTGCTAAAGAGCTCGGTCTAGCGTCGACCAAAAACATTCAGTACTTC. This gives the protein CSAKELGLASTKNIQYF.

This clonotype was observed a handful of times. The chain carries TRBV2 and TRBJ2-3; no firm D call. The CDR3 is made up of 13 amino acids. Trimming cost V 2 bases and J 8 bases, with 11 bases left between them. Germline V CDR1 and CDR2: SNHLY, FYNNEI. The CDR3 loop is CASSESASTTQYF. CDR3 coding DNA: TGTGCCAGCAGTGAATCGGCATCGACTACGCAGTATTTT.

In its sample, this clonotype was seen many times. The V gene is TRBV6-1, the J gene TRBJ2-7; possibly TRBD1 for D (6 bases). The germline gives CDR1 MNHNS, CDR2 SASEGT. The CDR3 consists of 16 residues. The V end was cut by 4 bases, the J end by 6 bases, with 22 bases between. CDR3 residues: CASSAGVGASVGEQYF. The CDR3 DNA reads as TGTGCCAGCAGTGCCGGAGTGGGGGCCAGCGTGGGCGAGCAGTACTTC.

This rearrangement joins TRBV11-2 to TRBJ1-6; tentatively, D is TRBD1 (5 bases). The V end was cut by 10 bases, the J end by 4 bases, with 11 bases between. The CDR3 runs to 13 residues. Looked up from germline, CDR1 is SGHAT and CDR2 is FQNNGV. CDR3 nucleotide sequence: TGTGCCACCGCGGGGGGGTATAATTCACCCCTCCACTTT. Its protein is CATAGGYNSPLHF.

As DNA, the CDR3 is TGCAGTGCTAGAGCTCGGTACCAGGGTCCCCTTGGCTACACCTTC. This sequence encodes CSARARYQGPLGYTF. The chain couples TRBV20-1 to TRBJ1-2; weak D call: TRBD1 (5 bases). The germline V and J ends were trimmed by 1 base and 7 bases, with 19 bases remaining between them. Germline V CDR1 and CDR2: DFQATT, SNEGSKA (reference sequence). The length of the CDR3 is 15 residues.

This clonotype was found many times. This chain connects TRBV4-2 to TRBJ2-1; D not certain. The CDR3 length is 13 residues. V was shortened by 3 bases and J by 6 bases, with 9 bases between the two germline ends. Germline V lookup: CDR1 LGHNA, CDR2 YNFKEQ. CDR3 bases: TGTGCCAGCAGCCAGGGCAGTCCCAATGAGCAGTTCTTC. Protein product: CASSQGSPNEQFF.

In this sample, this clonotype turned up a few times. This rearrangement joins TRBV3-1 to TRBJ2-5, with 8 bases matching TRBD1. Trimming at V came to 1 base and at J to 2 bases, leaving 9 bases not matched to a gene. Germline V gene sequence: CDR1 LGHDT, CDR2 YNNKEL (reference sequence). The CDR3 is 17 amino acids. The CDR3 DNA sequence: TGTGCCAGCAGCCAAGGAGGGAGGACAGGGCGGCAAGAGACCCAGTACTTC. Its protein product is CASSQGGRTGRQETQYF.